This TCR beta chain is from a study of cytomegalovirus exposure and HLA in healthy donors. Regarding this clone: Its antigen is unidentified.

Amplification used 60 Vbeta primers and 13 Jbeta primers. TCRdb's table, derived via immunoSEQ multiplex PCR, lists solely in-frame clones and lacks some. The profile shows some 96,000 clones, less than 85% of them singletons. General study findings and limits: Upon later analysis, TCR association rates were observed to vary by HLA locus, being highest for DRB1 and lowest for HLA-C.

Germline assignment: CDR1 SGDLS and CDR2 YYNGEE. Losses at the gene ends were 4 bases for V and 5 bases for J; bases not matched to a gene: 10. This CDR3 is 15 amino acids long. This receptor was obtained from a woman in her fifties or sixties in good health and CMV-seropositive. J is TRBJ2-7 and V is TRBV9, with TRBD1 identical over 9 bases. The sample comprised PBMCs. The CDR3 loop reads CASSSRTGAVDEQYF. The CDR3 DNA reads TGTGCCAGCAGCTCCCGGACAGGGGCAGTGGACGAGCAGTACTTC.